The rows below give T cell receptor beta chains drawn from one sample of a study of cytomegalovirus exposure and HLA in healthy donors. The data were produced by immunoSEQ multiplex PCR, yet TCRdb's version contains in-frame clones alone and is incomplete. Here the sample spans 90,000 to 95,000 clones, about 80% being singletons. The source material was PBMCs. The receptor source for this set is a man aged 25 to 45 in good health and CMV-seronegative. Each CDR3 is given with its conserved first and last residue. Fields, in order: clone size, D gene, V gene, J gene, CDR3 DNA, CDR3 protein. D genes are given only for firm matches. Only part of the rows carry a size: once, few, many, or a class if the clone is expanded.

size: -; D: -; V: TRBV28; J: TRBJ1-1; DNA: TGTGCCGCGGCGGGGAACACTGAAGCTTTCTTT; CDR3: CAAAGNTEAFF
size: -; D: -; V: TRBV7-9; J: TRBJ2-3; DNA: TGTGCCAGCAGCACGTGGACAGCCCCAGATACGCAGTATTTT; CDR3: CASSTWTAPDTQYF
size: -; D: TRBD1; V: TRBV12-5; J: TRBJ2-1; DNA: TGTGCTAGTGGTTTGGAGACAGGGTGGAATGGGCAGTTCTTC; CDR3: CASGLETGWNGQFF
size: -; D: TRBD1; V: TRBV5-8; J: TRBJ1-6; DNA: TGTGCCAGCAGCGGGCTCGGGACAGAGAATTCACCCCTCCACTTT; CDR3: CASSGLGTENSPLHF
size: -; D: TRBD2; V: TRBV6-1; J: TRBJ2-7; DNA: TGTGCCAGCAGTTGGGGGGGGGTTTACGAGCAGTACTTC; CDR3: CASSWGGVYEQYF
size: -; D: TRBD1; V: TRBV6-5; J: TRBJ1-2; DNA: TGTGCCAGCAGTTACCCGACAGGGACTGGGATTCTTGGCTACACCTTC; CDR3: CASSYPTGTGILGYTF
size: -; D: -; V: TRBV2; J: TRBJ2-5; DNA: TGTGCCAGCAGTGGAGAAGAGACCCAGTACTTC; CDR3: CASSGEETQYF
size: -; D: TRBD1; V: TRBV7-7; J: TRBJ2-5; DNA: TGTGCCAGCAGCAAAATGAATTGGGACAGGGGGTACCAAGAGACCCAGTACTTC; CDR3: CASSKMNWDRGYQETQYF
size: -; D: -; V: TRBV7-3; J: TRBJ1-6; DNA: TGTGCCAGCAGCTCCGCAGGGAAGGCTTCACCCCTCCACTTT; CDR3: CASSSAGKASPLHF
size: -; D: TRBD1; V: TRBV6-5; J: TRBJ1-2; DNA: TGTGCCAGCAGTTACTCGGGTCAGGGGGTCTATGGCTACACCTTC; CDR3: CASSYSGQGVYGYTF
size: -; D: -; V: TRBV7-2; J: TRBJ1-4; DNA: TGTGCCAGCAGCTCCTTGGGGGGTCGTGAAAAACTGTTTTTT; CDR3: CASSSLGGREKLFF
size: -; D: -; V: TRBV7-9; J: TRBJ2-5; DNA: TGTGCCAGCAGTTATCAAGAGACCCAGTACTTC; CDR3: CASSYQETQYF
size: -; D: TRBD1; V: TRBV7-8; J: TRBJ2-1; DNA: TGTGCCAGCAGCGAGACAGGGTTAGGCAATGAGCAGTTCTTC; CDR3: CASSETGLGNEQFF
size: few; D: -; V: TRBV7-9; J: TRBJ1-1; DNA: TGTGCCAGCAGCTTTTCTTCAGGTAGTGAAGCTTTCTTT; CDR3: CASSFSSGSEAFF
size: -; D: -; V: TRBV15; J: TRBJ1-2; DNA: TGTGCCACCAGCAGAGGAGGTTTTGTAATAGCAGACAGAGACTATGGCTACACCTTC; CDR3: CATSRGGFVIADRDYGYTF
size: -; D: -; V: TRBV18; J: TRBJ2-2; DNA: TGTGCCAGCTCACCACCTGCGGGGTTCATCGGCGGGGAGCTGTTTTTT; CDR3: CASSPPAGFIGGELFF
size: -; D: -; V: TRBV5-6; J: TRBJ1-5; DNA: TGTGCCAGCAGCTGGGGCGACAGCAATCAGCCCCAGCATTTT; CDR3: CASSWGDSNQPQHF
size: -; D: -; V: TRBV9; J: TRBJ2-2; DNA: TGTGCCAGCAATATCGCGGGGTCGAACACCGGGGAGCTGTTTTTT; CDR3: CASNIAGSNTGELFF
size: -; D: TRBD1; V: TRBV7-3; J: TRBJ2-2; DNA: TGTGCCAGCAGCTTAACCACAGGGGCCGGGGAGCTGTTTTTT; CDR3: CASSLTTGAGELFF
size: -; D: -; V: TRBV19; J: TRBJ1-1; DNA: TGTGCCAGCTATAAGGGGACTTCCAAGGGGACTGAAGCTTTCTTT; CDR3: CASYKGTSKGTEAFF
size: few; D: -; V: TRBV6-1; J: TRBJ1-5; DNA: TGTGCCGCAGGGGACGGGCGGGGGGGTCAGCCCCAGCATTTT; CDR3: CAAGDGRGGQPQHF
size: -; D: -; V: TRBV9; J: TRBJ2-6; DNA: TGTGCCAGCAGCCGGCCAAGGGGAACCTCTGGGGCCAACGTCCTGACTTTC; CDR3: CASSRPRGTSGANVLTF
size: -; D: TRBD1; V: TRBV5-1; J: TRBJ1-4; DNA: TGCGCCAGCAGCGTAACAGGGGTAGCGGGGGAAAAACTGTTTTTT; CDR3: CASSVTGVAGEKLFF
size: once; D: TRBD2; V: TRBV7-8; J: TRBJ2-1; DNA: TGTGCCAGCAGCCCGTTTTTAACCGTTGGGGGGGATGAGCAGTTCTTC; CDR3: CASSPFLTVGGDEQFF
size: -; D: TRBD1; V: TRBV7-3; J: TRBJ2-2; DNA: TGTGCCAGCAGCCCGGACAGGGGGCGAGACGGGGAGCTGTTTTTT; CDR3: CASSPDRGRDGELFF
size: -; D: TRBD2; V: TRBV27; J: TRBJ2-4; DNA: TGTGCCAGCAGTTCTCTAGCGGGGAGCGGGGCCAAAAACATTCAGTACTTC; CDR3: CASSSLAGSGAKNIQYF
size: -; D: TRBD2; V: TRBV11-1; J: TRBJ2-1; DNA: TGTGCCAGCAGCTTAGAGGGGGGACTAGCCTACAATGAGCAGTTCTTC; CDR3: CASSLEGGLAYNEQFF
size: -; D: TRBD1; V: TRBV7-3; J: TRBJ2-3; DNA: TGTGCCAGCAGCGATAGGGGGACAGTAACAGATACGCAGTATTTT; CDR3: CASSDRGTVTDTQYF
size: -; D: TRBD1; V: TRBV28; J: TRBJ2-1; DNA: TGTGCCAGCAGTTCCGGGGGACAGGGGGGCTACAATGAGCAGTTCTTC; CDR3: CASSSGGQGGYNEQFF
size: -; D: -; V: TRBV6-1; J: TRBJ2-4; DNA: TGTGCCAGCAGTGAGGGCAGCCCAGCCAAAAACATTCAGTACTTC; CDR3: CASSEGSPAKNIQYF
size: -; D: -; V: TRBV4-2; J: TRBJ1-1; DNA: TGTGCCAGCAGCCAAATGAGAGAGAACACTGAAGCTTTCTTT; CDR3: CASSQMRENTEAFF
size: -; D: -; V: TRBV21-1; J: TRBJ1-4; DNA: TGTGCCACCCAGACGGGACAGGGGGATGAAAAACTGTTTTTT; CDR3: CATQTGQGDEKLFF
size: -; D: -; V: TRBV10-3; J: TRBJ2-7; DNA: TGTGCCATCAGTGAGGCAGGGGGGTTCTACGAGCAGTACTTC; CDR3: CAISEAGGFYEQYF
size: few; D: TRBD1; V: TRBV15; J: TRBJ1-1; DNA: TGTGCCACCAGCCCCGGGACAGCCATGAACACTGAAGCTTTCTTT; CDR3: CATSPGTAMNTEAFF
size: -; D: TRBD1; V: TRBV28; J: TRBJ1-2; DNA: TGTGCCAGCAGTTTAGGACAAGGGGGCAACTATGGCTACACCTTC; CDR3: CASSLGQGGNYGYTF
size: -; D: TRBD1; V: TRBV5-1; J: TRBJ1-1; DNA: TGCGCCAGCAGCCCGGGACAGGGGGCATTCACTGAAGCTTTCTTT; CDR3: CASSPGQGAFTEAFF
size: -; D: -; V: TRBV29-1; J: TRBJ2-3; DNA: TGCAGCGTTGACTTCTCAGGGACAGATACGCAGTATTTT; CDR3: CSVDFSGTDTQYF
size: -; D: -; V: TRBV19; J: TRBJ1-1; DNA: TGTGCCAGTAGTGTGACAGGCCTGCTCACTGAAGCTTTCTTT; CDR3: CASSVTGLLTEAFF
size: -; D: -; V: TRBV4-3; J: TRBJ1-1; DNA: TGCGCCAGCAGCCAAGGGGCAAACACAAACACTGAAGCTTTCTTT; CDR3: CASSQGANTNTEAFF
size: -; D: -; V: TRBV6-6; J: TRBJ2-3; DNA: TGTGCCAGCAGTTACTCGGGGGGAGGCGAAAATACGCAGTATTTT; CDR3: CASSYSGGGENTQYF
size: -; D: TRBD2; V: TRBV18; J: TRBJ2-1; DNA: TGTGCCAGCTCTCGGACTAGCGGGAGCTCCTACAATGAGCAGTTCTTC; CDR3: CASSRTSGSSYNEQFF
size: few; D: -; V: TRBV5-6; J: TRBJ2-7; DNA: TGTGCCAGCAGCTTGGGACTCTACGAGCAGTACTTC; CDR3: CASSLGLYEQYF
size: -; D: -; V: TRBV9; J: TRBJ2-1; DNA: TGTGCCAGCAGCTTCCTTGGGACTGAGAATGAGCAGTTCTTC; CDR3: CASSFLGTENEQFF